The 13 T cell receptor beta chains below all came from one sample that was sequenced in a study of CD8+CD57+ T cells in acquired aplastic anemia. Investigators profiled TCR beta VDJ and CDR3 from genomic DNA template. TCRdb re-analysed the reads in MiXCR, keeping a single row per CDR3 protein. Seen here are a few hundred thousand distinct CDR3 sequences, about two thirds observed once, and the top ten hold 4%. Sequenced sample: sorted CD4+, CD8+, or CD8+CD57+ T cells (not recorded which) from PBMCs. These receptors all come from a human donor in good health, serving as a control.

This sequence joins TRBV7-2 and TRBJ2-1; TRBD2 matches at 7 bases. V gave up 5 bases and J gave up 3 bases; unmatched junction bases: 10. The germline V gene encodes CDR1 SGHTA and CDR2 FQGNSA. This CDR3 has 16 amino acids. CDR3 amino acids: CASSKRGGGSYNEQFF. CDR3 nucleotides: TGTGCCAGCAGCAAGAGGGGCGGGGGTAGCTACAATGAGCAGTTCTTC.

The chain has TRBV24-1 and TRBJ2-1; 11 nucleotides align to TRBD1. The CDR3 is 14 amino acids. Germline values: CDR1 KGHDR, CDR2 SFDVKD. Trimming cost V 6 bases and J 6 bases; bases outside gene matches: 3. CDR3 loop: CATSPGTGGNEQFF. The CDR3 nucleotides read TGTGCCACCAGTCCCGGGACAGGGGGCAATGAGCAGTTCTTC.

This clonotype has only a few counts. A much larger clonotype is one base distant, so this may be a read error. The chain has TRBV6-2 or TRBV6-3 and TRBJ2-3; D call uncertain. The CDR3 covers 16 residues. From germline, CDR1 is MNHEY and CDR2 SVGEGT. V lost 7 bases and J 0 bases, leaving 17 bases between the germline ends. Written as DNA, the CDR3 is TGTGCCAGCAACCCGACGAGACGAACTAGCACAGATACGCAGTATTTT. Amino acid sequence: CASNPTRRTSTDTQYF.

A single count supports this clonotype. The rearrangement links TRBV5-1 to TRBJ1-1; D unclear. The V end was cut by 0 bases, the J end by 1 base, with 7 bases between. This CDR3 has 14 amino acids. CDR1 SGHRS and CDR2 YFSETQ come from the germline V gene. The CDR3 DNA follows: TGCGCCAGCAGCTTGGTCCCTAGGAACACTGAAGCTTTCTTT. It codes for CASSLVPRNTEAFF.

This clonotype was detected a few times. The chain employs TRBV11-3 and TRBJ2-1; 11 bases are a match to TRBD2. The length of the CDR3 is 18 residues. Germline-derived CDR1 and CDR2 are SGHNT and YENEEA. V was clipped by 3 bases and J by 8 bases; unmatched bases: 15. Here the CDR3 reads CASSFHQELAGGRDEQFF. In DNA form, the CDR3 reads TGTGCCAGCAGCTTCCATCAGGAATTAGCGGGGGGGCGGGATGAGCAGTTCTTC.

About this clonotype: This CDR3 is missing its conserved last phenylalanine or tryptophan, likely due to a read error. This chain connects TRBV5-1 to TRBJ1-1; TRBD1 matches 7 bases. Germline V CDR1 and CDR2: SGHRS, YFSETQ. The CDR3 is 13 residues long. Unmatched junction bases numbered 1, after V lost 2 bases and J lost 3 bases. CDR3 bases: TGCGCCAGCAGCTTTACAGGGGACACTGAAGCTTTCCCT. Protein sequence: CASSFTGDTEAFP.

The V gene is TRBV7-2, the J gene TRBJ1-4; unclear D gene. Between the trimmed V and J ends, which lost 1 base and 14 bases, there was a span of 20 bases. The CDR3 has 15 residues. Germline values: CDR1 SGHTA, CDR2 FQGNSA. CDR3 amino acids: CASSLGTSSYGNLFF. The CDR3 DNA sequence: TGTGCCAGCAGCTTAGGTACAAGCAGCTATGGAAATCTGTTTTTT. Supplemented by reference TRBV7-2 and TRBJ1-4, the full variable domain reads GAGVSQSPSNKVTEKGKDVELRCDPISGHTALYWYRQSLGQGLEFLIYFQGNSAPDKSGLPSDRFSAERTGGSVSTLTIQRTQQEDSAVYLCASSLGTSSYGNLFFGSGTQLSVL.

V usage is TRBV7-9 and J usage is TRBJ1-6; no clear D. Germline V lookup: CDR1 SEHNR, CDR2 FQNEAQ (reference sequence). The germline V and J ends were trimmed by 5 bases and 7 bases, with 18 bases remaining between them. The CDR3 sequence is 16 residues long. The CDR3 spells CASSVGTHEKNSPLHF. CDR3 nucleotide sequence: TGTGCCAGCAGCGTAGGAACACACGAAAAAAATTCACCCCTCCACTTT.

At least ten counts were recorded for this clonotype. The chain is built from TRBV19 and TRBJ1-1, with D maybe TRBD1 (6 bases). Germline CDR1 is LNHDA and CDR2 is SQIVND (reference sequence). The CDR3 spans 16 residues. With 4 bases removed from V and 1 base from J, the gap between germline ends came to 16 bases. CDR3 sequence (DNA): TGTGCCAGTAGTAAGTTAAAGGGACAAGCGAACACTGAAGCTTTCTTT. This gives the protein CASSKLKGQANTEAFF.

The V and J genes are TRBV29-1 and TRBJ2-1; D is uncertain. The CDR3 spans 12 residues. The germline V gene has CDR1 SQVTM and CDR2 ANQGSEA. The V end lost 7 bases, the J end lost 9 bases, and 16 bases lay between the germline ends. The CDR3, as DNA: TGCAGCGCCGCCTTTGGCGAGGTTGAGCAGTTCTTC. This translates into CSAAFGEVEQFF.

Details on this clonotype: One base away lies a much larger clone, so this may be a sequencing read error. The chain joins TRBV6-2 or TRBV6-3 to TRBJ1-5; D is unclear. This CDR3 has 15 amino acids. Looked up from germline, CDR1 is MNHEY and CDR2 is SVGEGT. In DNA form, the CDR3 reads TGTGCCAGCAGTCCGCCGCGGAATAGCAATCAGCCCCAGCGTTTT. Translation: CASSPPRNSNQPQRF.

The chain uses TRBV20-1 and TRBJ2-5, with D possibly TRBD2 on 5 matching bases. V was cut by 5 bases and J by 2 bases, with 9 bases left in between. Germline V gene sequence: CDR1 DFQATT, CDR2 SNEGSKA (reference sequence). This CDR3 contains 12 residues. CDR3 residues: CSAVSVQETQYF. Written as DNA, the CDR3 is TGCAGTGCTGTTAGCGTACAAGAGACCCAGTACTTC.

This clonotype was seen ten or more times. This chain links TRBV5-6 with TRBJ2-7; tentatively, D is TRBD1 (5 bases). The CDR3 is 14 amino acids. The germline V and J ends were trimmed by 0 bases and 7 bases, with 14 bases remaining between them. Looked up from germline, CDR1 is SGHDT and CDR2 is YYEEEE. CDR3 nucleotide sequence: TGTGCCAGCAGCTTGGGGACAAGGGAAATGGAGCAGTACTTC. Translating gives CASSLGTREMEQYF. Looking up the rest from reference TRBV5-6 and TRBJ2-7 gives the full variable domain: DAGVTQSPTHLIKTRGQQVTLRCSPKSGHDTVSWYQQALGQGPQFIFQYYEEEERQRGNFPDRFSGHQFPNYSSELNVNALLLGDSALYLCASSLGTREMEQYFGPGTRLTVT.